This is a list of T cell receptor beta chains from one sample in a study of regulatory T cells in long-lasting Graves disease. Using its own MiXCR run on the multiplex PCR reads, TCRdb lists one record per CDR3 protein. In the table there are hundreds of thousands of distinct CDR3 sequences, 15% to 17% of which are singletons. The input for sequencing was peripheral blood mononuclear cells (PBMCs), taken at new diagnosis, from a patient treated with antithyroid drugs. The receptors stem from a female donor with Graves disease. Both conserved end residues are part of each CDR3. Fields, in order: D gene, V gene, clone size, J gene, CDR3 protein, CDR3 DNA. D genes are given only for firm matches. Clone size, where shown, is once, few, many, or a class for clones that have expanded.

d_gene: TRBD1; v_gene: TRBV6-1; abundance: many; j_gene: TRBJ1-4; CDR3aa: CASSGGQSNEKLFF; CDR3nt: TGTGCCAGCAGTGGGGGACAGTCTAATGAAAAACTGTTTTTT
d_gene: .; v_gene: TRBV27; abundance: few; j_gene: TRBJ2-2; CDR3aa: CASRLTFGELFF; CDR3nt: .
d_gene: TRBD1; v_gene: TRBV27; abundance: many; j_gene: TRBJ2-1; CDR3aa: CASSRHSGGEQFF; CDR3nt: TGTGCCAGCAGCCGACACTCAGGGGGTGAGCAGTTCTTC
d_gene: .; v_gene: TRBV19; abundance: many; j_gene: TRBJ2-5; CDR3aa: CASSHFWDWMEEETQYF; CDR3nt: TGTGCCAGTAGCCATTTCTGGGACTGGATGGAGGAAGAGACCCAGTACTTC
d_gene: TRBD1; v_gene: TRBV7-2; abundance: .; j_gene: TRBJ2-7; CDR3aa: CACSGDGTGVREQYF; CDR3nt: TGTGCCTGCTCTGGGGACGGGACAGGGGTTCGCGAGCAGTACTTC
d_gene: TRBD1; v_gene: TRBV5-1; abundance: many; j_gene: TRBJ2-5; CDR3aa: CASSLTGTGEETQYF; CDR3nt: TGCGCCAGCAGCTTGACCGGGACAGGGGAAGAGACCCAGTACTTC
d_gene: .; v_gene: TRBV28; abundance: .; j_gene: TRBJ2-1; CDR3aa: CASSPPTPGTPQEQFF; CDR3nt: TGTGCCAGCAGCCCCCCCACGCCCGGGACTCCACAGGAGCAGTTCTTC
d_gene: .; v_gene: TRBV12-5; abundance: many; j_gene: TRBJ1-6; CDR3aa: CASGLGLIKDANSPLHF; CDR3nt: TGTGCTAGTGGTTTGGGCCTGATTAAGGACGCCAATTCACCCCTCCACTTT
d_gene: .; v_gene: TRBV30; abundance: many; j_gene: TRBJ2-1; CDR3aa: CAFTVFDEQFF; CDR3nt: TGTGCCTTCACAGTCTTCGATGAGCAGTTCTTC
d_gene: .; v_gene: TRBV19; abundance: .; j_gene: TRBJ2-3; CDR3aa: CASSTRNATVTQYF; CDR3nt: TGTGCCAGTAGCACCCGTAATGCGACGGTTACGCAGTATTTT
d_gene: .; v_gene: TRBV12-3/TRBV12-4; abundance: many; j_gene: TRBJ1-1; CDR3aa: CTSSLDRLNTEAFF; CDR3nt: TGTACCAGCAGTCTCGACAGGCTTAACACTGAAGCTTTCTTT
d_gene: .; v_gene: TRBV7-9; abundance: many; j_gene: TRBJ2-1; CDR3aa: CASSLGLDGNEQFF; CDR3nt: TGTGCCAGCAGCTTAGGACTAGACGGCAATGAGCAGTTCTTC
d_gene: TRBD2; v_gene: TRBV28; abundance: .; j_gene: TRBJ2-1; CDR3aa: CASSLGLAGSEQFF; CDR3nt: TGTGCCAGCAGTTTAGGGCTAGCGGGTTCTGAGCAGTTCTTC
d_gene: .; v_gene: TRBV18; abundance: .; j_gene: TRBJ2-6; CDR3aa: CASSIQGSGANVLTF; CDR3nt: TGTGCCAGCTCGATACAGGGCTCTGGGGCCAACGTCCTGACTTTC
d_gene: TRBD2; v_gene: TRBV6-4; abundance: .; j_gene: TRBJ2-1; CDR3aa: CASSDGTSGYNEQFF; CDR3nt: TGTGCCAGCAGTGACGGGACTAGCGGCTACAATGAGCAGTTCTTC
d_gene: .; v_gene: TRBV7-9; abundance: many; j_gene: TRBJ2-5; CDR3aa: CASSLGNGEETQYF; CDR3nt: TGTGCCAGCAGCTTGGGGAACGGCGAAGAGACCCAGTACTTC
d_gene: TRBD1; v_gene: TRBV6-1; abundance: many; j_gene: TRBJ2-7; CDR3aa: CASRTQTGYRYEQYF; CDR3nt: TGTGCCAGCAGAACCCAGACAGGGTATAGGTACGAGCAGTACTTC
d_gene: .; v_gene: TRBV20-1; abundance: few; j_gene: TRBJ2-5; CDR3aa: CSASDGGLETQYF; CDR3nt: TGCAGTGCTAGTGATGGGGGGTTAGAGACCCAGTACTTC
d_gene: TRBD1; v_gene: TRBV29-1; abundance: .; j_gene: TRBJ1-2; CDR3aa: CSVDGRDRGYGYTF; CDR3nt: TGCAGCGTTGATGGGCGGGACAGGGGCTATGGCTACACCTTC
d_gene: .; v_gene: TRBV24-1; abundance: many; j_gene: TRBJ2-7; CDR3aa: CATSDPRTASYEQYF; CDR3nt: TGTGCCACCAGTGATCCACGGACTGCTTCCTACGAGCAGTACTTC
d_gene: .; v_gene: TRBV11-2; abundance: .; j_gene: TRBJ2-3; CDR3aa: CASSLARWGSTDTQYF; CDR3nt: TGTGCCAGCAGCTTAGCCCGATGGGGGAGCACAGATACGCAGTATTTT
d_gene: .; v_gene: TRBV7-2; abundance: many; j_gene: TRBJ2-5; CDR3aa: CASGRQETQYF; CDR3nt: TGTGCCAGCGGAAGGCAAGAGACCCAGTACTTC
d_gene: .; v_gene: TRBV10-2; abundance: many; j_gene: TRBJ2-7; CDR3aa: CASYGQHLSYEQYF; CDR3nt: TGCGCCAGTTACGGACAGCACCTCTCCTACGAGCAGTACTTC
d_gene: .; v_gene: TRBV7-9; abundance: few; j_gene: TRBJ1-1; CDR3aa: CASSSPWGGDTEAFF; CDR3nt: TGTGCCAGCAGCAGCCCTTGGGGGGGTGACACTGAAGCTTTCTTT